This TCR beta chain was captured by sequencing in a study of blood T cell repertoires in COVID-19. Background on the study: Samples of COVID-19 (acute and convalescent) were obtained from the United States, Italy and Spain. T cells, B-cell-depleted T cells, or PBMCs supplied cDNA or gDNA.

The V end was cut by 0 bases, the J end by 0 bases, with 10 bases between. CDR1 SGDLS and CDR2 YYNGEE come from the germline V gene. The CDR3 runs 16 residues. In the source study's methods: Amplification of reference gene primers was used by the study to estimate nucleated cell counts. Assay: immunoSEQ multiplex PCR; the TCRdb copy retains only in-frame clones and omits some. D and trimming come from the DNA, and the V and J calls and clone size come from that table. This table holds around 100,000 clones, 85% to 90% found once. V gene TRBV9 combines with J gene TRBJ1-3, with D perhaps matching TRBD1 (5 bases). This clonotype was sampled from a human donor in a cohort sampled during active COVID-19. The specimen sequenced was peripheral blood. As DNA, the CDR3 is TGTGCCAGCAGCGTAGGGCCAGGGAACTCTGGAAACACCATATATTTT. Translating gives CASSVGPGNSGNTIYF.